Reported below is one T cell receptor beta chain. Its antigen remains unknown. For sequencing, patients were chosen who had shown expansion of CD8+CD57+ cells by flow cytometry. These data are taken from a study of CD8+CD57+ T cells in acquired aplastic anemia. Overall study: 3 to 4 ug was the average amount of DNA from sorted CD4+ and CD8+ cells.

TCR beta VDJ combinations and CDR3 sequences were profiled from genomic DNA. TCRdb reprocessed the reads via MiXCR and lists one record per CDR3 protein. The sample yields fewer than 200,000 distinct CDR3 sequences, nearly 50% seen once. General study results and limits: Patients showed no significant difference from controls in CD8+ Simpson's diversity.

J was trimmed by 1 base and V by 6 bases; bases with no gene match: 5. Germline loops: CDR1 SNHLY, CDR2 FYNNEI. The CDR3 is made up of 15 amino acids. Sequenced material: sorted CD4+, CD8+, or CD8+CD57+ T cells (not recorded which) from PBMCs. This TCR was recovered from a human donor with aplastic anemia. J is TRBJ2-7 and V is TRBV2; TRBD2 matches 11 bases. CDR3 residues: CASRNLAGGSYEQYF. CDR3 bases: TGTGCCAGCAGAAACCTAGCGGGAGGTTCCTACGAGCAGTACTTC.